This T cell receptor (beta chain) was retrieved from a study of yellow fever vaccine responses in identical twins. About this clonotype itself: Its antigen is unknown.

J lost 7 bases, V lost 6 bases, and 8 bases had no gene match. The CDR3 covers 15 residues. Germline V CDR1 and CDR2: MDHEN, SYDVKM. TCRdb re-analysed the RT-PCR reads in MiXCR, keeping a single row per CDR3 protein. This table has around 2,500 distinct CDR3 sequences, around 80% appearing once. Whole-study results and caveats: The T cell response to vaccination in identical twins was reportedly partly convergent and partly personalized.

This material consisted of T cells from blood (PBMCs), unsorted or a sorted subset (not recorded which), taken before or after yellow fever vaccination (not recorded which). The gene calls are TRBV28 and TRBJ2-2; TRBD1 aligns across 10 bases. This clonotype was obtained from a female donor who received the yellow fever vaccine. The CDR3 loop reads CASRRTGGIGGELFF. In DNA form, the CDR3 reads TGTGCCAGCAGGAGGACAGGGGGTATAGGCGGGGAGCTGTTTTTT.